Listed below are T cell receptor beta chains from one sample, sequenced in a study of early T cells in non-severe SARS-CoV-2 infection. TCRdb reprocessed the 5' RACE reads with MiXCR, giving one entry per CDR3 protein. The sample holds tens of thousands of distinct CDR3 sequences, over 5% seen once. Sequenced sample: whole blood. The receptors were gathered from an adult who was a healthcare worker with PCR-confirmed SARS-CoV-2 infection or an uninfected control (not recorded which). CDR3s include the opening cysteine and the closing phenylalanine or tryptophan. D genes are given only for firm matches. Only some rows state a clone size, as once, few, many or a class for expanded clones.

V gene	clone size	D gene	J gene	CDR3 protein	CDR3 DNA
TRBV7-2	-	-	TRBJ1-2	CATTWDSGYTF	TGTGCCACCACCTGGGACTCTGGCTACACCTTC
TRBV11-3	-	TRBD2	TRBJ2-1	CASSPRTSGRVVDEQFF	TGTGCCAGCAGCCCAAGGACTAGCGGGAGGGTGGTGGATGAGCAGTTCTTC
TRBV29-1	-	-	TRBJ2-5	CSVDRSQETQYF	TGCAGCGTTGACAGGTCCCAAGAGACCCAGTACTTC
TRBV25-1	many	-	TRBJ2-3	CASSDRRNTDTQYF	TGTGCCAGCAGTGATCGGCGAAACACAGATACGCAGTATTTT
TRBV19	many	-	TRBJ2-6	CASSTPPGANVLTF	TGTGCCAGTAGTACCCCTCCAGGGGCCAACGTCCTGACTTTC
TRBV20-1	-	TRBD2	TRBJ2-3	CSAERGGTDTQYF	TGCAGTGCTGAAAGGGGAGGGACAGATACGCAGTATTTT
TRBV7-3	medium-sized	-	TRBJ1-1	CASSPRPGPNTEAFF	TGTGCCAGCAGCCCTCGGCCAGGGCCTAACACTGAAGCTTTCTTT
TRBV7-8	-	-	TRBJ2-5	CASSWRGGETQYF	TGTGCCAGCAGCTGGAGGGGAGGTGAGACCCAGTACTTC
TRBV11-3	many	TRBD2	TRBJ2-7	CASSLVAGTYEQYF	TGTGCCAGCAGCTTAGTAGCGGGGACCTACGAGCAGTACTTC
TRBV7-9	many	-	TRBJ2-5	CASSLPSQETQYF	TGTGCCAGCAGCTTACCGAGTCAAGAGACCCAGTACTTC
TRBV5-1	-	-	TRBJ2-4	CASSLGDKNIQYF	TGCGCCAGCAGCTTGGGTGACAAAAACATTCAGTACTTC
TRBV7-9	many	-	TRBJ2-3	CASSQGSHTQYF	TGTGCCAGCAGTCAGGGGTCGCATACGCAGTATTTT
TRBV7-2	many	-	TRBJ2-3	CASSLAGLNTDTQYF	TGTGCCAGCAGCTTAGCGGGACTGAACACAGATACGCAGTATTTT
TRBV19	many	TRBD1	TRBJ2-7	CASSEGQGGSEQYF	TGTGCCAGTAGTGAGGGACAGGGGGGAAGCGAGCAGTACTTC
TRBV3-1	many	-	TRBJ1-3	CASSQDGSSGNTIYF	TGTGCCAGCAGCCAAGACGGTAGCTCTGGAAACACCATATATTTT
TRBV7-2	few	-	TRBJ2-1	CASSRPQGEQFF	TGTGCCAGCAGCCGCCCGCAGGGTGAGCAGTTCTTC
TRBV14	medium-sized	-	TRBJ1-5	CASSQDHGRNQPQHF	TGTGCCAGCAGCCAAGATCACGGGCGCAATCAGCCCCAGCATTTT
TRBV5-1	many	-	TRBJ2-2	CASSLAGNTGELFF	TGCGCCAGCAGCTTGGCCGGGAACACCGGGGAGCTGTTTTTT
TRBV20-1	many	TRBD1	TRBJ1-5	CSAPNLGQGAYSNQPQHF	TGCAGTGCACCGAACCTGGGACAGGGGGCTTATAGCAATCAGCCCCAGCATTTT
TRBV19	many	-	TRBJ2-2	CASTSPLILRPNTGELFF	TGTGCCAGTACTTCCCCCCTAATCTTGAGGCCGAACACCGGGGAGCTGTTTTTT
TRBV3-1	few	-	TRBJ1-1	CASRGPLEAFF	TGTGCCAGCAGGGGACCGCTTGAAGCTTTCTTT
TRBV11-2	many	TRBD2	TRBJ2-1	CASSLVRGLAGDNEQFF	TGTGCCAGCAGCTTAGTCAGGGGACTAGCGGGAGACAATGAGCAGTTCTTC
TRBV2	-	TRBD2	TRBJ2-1	CASCPPGLAGTSSYNEQFF	TGTGCCAGCTGCCCACCGGGACTAGCGGGGACGAGCTCCTACAATGAGCAGTTCTTC
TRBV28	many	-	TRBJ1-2	CASSSNEGAWYGYTF	TGTGCCAGCAGTTCAAATGAGGGCGCATGGTATGGCTACACCTTC
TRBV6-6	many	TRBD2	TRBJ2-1	CASSTSLAGGHNEQFF	TGTGCCAGCAGTACCTCGCTAGCGGGGGGGCACAATGAGCAGTTCTTC
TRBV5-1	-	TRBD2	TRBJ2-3	CASSLASGMDTQYF	TGCGCCAGCAGCTTGGCTAGCGGGATGGATACGCAGTATTTT
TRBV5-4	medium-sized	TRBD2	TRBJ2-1	CASSRALAGAREQFF	TGTGCCAGCAGCCGGGCACTAGCGGGAGCCAGGGAGCAGTTCTTC
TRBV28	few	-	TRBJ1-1	CASSSPGVSTEAFF	TGTGCCAGCAGTTCCCCCGGAGTCAGCACTGAAGCTTTCTTT
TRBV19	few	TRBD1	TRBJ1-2	CASRPGGAYGYTF	TGTGCCAGTAGACCAGGGGGGGCCTATGGCTACACCTTC
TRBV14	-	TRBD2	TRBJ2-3	CASSQFGGGADTQYF	TGTGCCAGCAGCCAGTTTGGCGGGGGTGCAGATACGCAGTATTTT
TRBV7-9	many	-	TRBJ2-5	CASSLVAETQYF	TGTGCCAGCAGCTTAGTGGCGGAGACCCAGTACTTC
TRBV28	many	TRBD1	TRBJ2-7	CASVGGTGGIYEQYF	TGTGCCAGCGTCGGCGGGACAGGGGGCATCTACGAGCAGTACTTC
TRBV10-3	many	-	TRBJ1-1	CAIRQDREDTEAFF	TGTGCCATCAGGCAGGACAGAGAGGACACTGAAGCTTTCTTT
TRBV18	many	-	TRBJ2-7	CASSPGTEYEQYF	TGTGCCAGCTCACCAGGAACAGAGTACGAGCAGTACTTC
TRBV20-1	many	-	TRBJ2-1	CSARDLGREKYNEQFF	TGCAGTGCTAGAGATTTAGGACGGGAGAAGTACAATGAGCAGTTCTTC
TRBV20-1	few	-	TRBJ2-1	CSAREPTGTRYNEQFF	TGCAGTGCTAGAGAGCCGACCGGGACGAGGTACAATGAGCAGTTCTTC
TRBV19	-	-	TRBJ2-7	CASSITESSYEQYF	TGTGCCAGTAGTATAACGGAGAGCTCCTACGAGCAGTACTTC
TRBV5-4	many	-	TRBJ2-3	CASSYGVEDTQYF	TGTGCCAGCAGCTATGGAGTGGAAGATACGCAGTATTTT
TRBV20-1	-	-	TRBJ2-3	CSARDPGGPGNTQYF	TGCAGTGCTAGAGATCCTGGGGGCCCCGGGAATACGCAGTATTTT
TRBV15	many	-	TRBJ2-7	CATSAPAGTTFTYEQYF	TGTGCCACCAGCGCGCCGGCCGGGACGACTTTTACCTACGAGCAGTACTTC
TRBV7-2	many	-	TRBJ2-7	CASSPQGGSEQYF	TGTGCCAGCAGCCCCCAAGGGGGGTCCGAGCAGTACTTC
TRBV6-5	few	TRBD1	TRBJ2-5	CASSRDSQETQYF	TGTGCCAGCAGTAGGGACAGCCAAGAGACCCAGTACTTC
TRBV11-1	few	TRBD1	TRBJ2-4	CASASGGAKNIQYF	TGTGCCAGCGCATCAGGGGGAGCCAAAAACATTCAGTACTTC
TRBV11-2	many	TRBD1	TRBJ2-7	CASSSQDRGKYEQYF	TGTGCCAGCAGCTCCCAAGACAGGGGGAAGTACGAGCAGTACTTC
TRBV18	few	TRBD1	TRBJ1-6	CASSQLDRTGGNSPLHF	TGTGCCAGCTCCCAGCTGGATCGGACAGGGGGAAATTCACCCCTCCACTTT